This TCR beta chain emerged from a study of memory CD4+ T cells and cytomegalovirus serostatus. The CDR3 consists of 15 residues. Looked up from germline, CDR1 is SNHLY and CDR2 is FYNNEI. V shed 4 bases, J shed 1 base, and the junction held 6 bases outside the gene matches. Using immunoSEQ multiplex PCR, the repertoire was profiled, and TCRdb retains in-frame clones only, with some absent. This table has 61,000 or so clones, about three quarters appearing once. Single viable CD3+CD4+CD8-CD45RO+ cells were sorted as the memory CD4+ T cells. This TCR derives from an adult in good health and CMV-seronegative. Some clones in this sample may be carry-over from other donors' samples. The chain couples TRBV2 to TRBJ1-1; 7 bases fit TRBD1. The sample consisted of memory CD4+ T cells from blood. The CDR3 sequence is CASSAQGIGNTEAFF. The CDR3, as DNA: TGTGCCAGCAGTGCACAGGGGATAGGGAACACTGAAGCTTTCTTT.